This entry concerns a single T cell receptor beta chain. These data belong to a study of T cells after somatic rescue of genetic block. CDR3 size: 16 residues. After removal of 4 bases from V and 2 bases from J, the junction contained 10 bases not matched to a gene. CDR1 MDHEN and CDR2 SYDVKM come from the germline V gene. TCRdb's table, derived via immunoSEQ multiplex PCR, lists solely in-frame clones and lacks some. This table has tens of thousands of clones, 85% to 90% appearing once. Source material: peripheral blood mononuclear cells (PBMCs). This chain uses TRBV28 with TRBJ1-2, with 7 bases lining up with TRBD1. This TCR was recovered from a woman younger than 30. The DNA of the CDR3 is TGTGCCAGCAGTTCACCCCCAGGGGGGGGGAACTATGGCTACACCTTC. Encoded protein: CASSSPPGGGNYGYTF.